A single sample gave rise to the 26 T cell receptor beta chains below, sequenced in a study of tumor-infiltrating lymphocytes in primary liver carcinoma. Germline DNA was also extracted, and blood RNA derived from unsorted whole blood. cDNA specific to TCR beta was made from approximately 0.55 ug of total RNA, with a constant-region primer employed for priming. Researchers made the TCR beta libraries by running three nested multiplex PCR rounds with slightly modified ARM-PCR. The first two PCR rounds used TRBV1-TRBV30 primers with a Cbeta primer, 10 cycles each. Each CDR3 protein gets one entry after TCRdb re-called the multiplex PCR reads with MiXCR. The data show 180,000 or so distinct CDR3 sequences, 60% seen once. The sequenced sample consisted of peripheral blood. All receptors come from a middle-aged man with primary liver carcinoma and hepatitis B virus infection.

This clonotype was detected many times. V gene TRBV29-1 combines with J gene TRBJ2-3; TRBD2 aligns across 11 bases. This CDR3 is 15 amino acids long. Germline trimming cut 2 bases from V and 2 bases from J; bases unmatched to any gene: 3. Germline V CDR1 and CDR2: SQVTM, ANQGSEA. The CDR3 coding sequence is TGCAGCGTTGAAATAGCGGGAGGGAACACAGATACGCAGTATTTT. Protein sequence: CSVEIAGGNTDTQYF.

CDR3 sequence: CASSRGLRDYEQYF. CDR3 DNA sequence: TGTGCCAGCAGCCGCGGCCTAAGGGACTACGAGCAGTACTTC. This rearrangement joins TRBV5-5 to TRBJ2-7; unclear D gene. CDR3 length equals 14 residues. The germline V and J ends were trimmed by 4 bases and 3 bases, with 14 bases remaining between them. The germline CDR1 and CDR2 sequences are SGHKS and YYEKEE (reference sequence). Looking up the rest from reference TRBV5-5 and TRBJ2-7 gives the full variable domain: DAGVTQSPTHLIKTRGQQVTLRCSPISGHKSVSWYQQVLGQGPQFIFQYYEKEERGRGNFPDRFSARQFPNYSSELNVNALLLGDSALYLCASSRGLRDYEQYFGPGTRLTVT.

The sample holds a few counts of this clonotype. J is TRBJ2-1 and V is TRBV29-1, with D possibly being TRBD2 (5 bases). Trimming stripped 4 bases from V and 8 bases from J, with 15 bases between. The CDR3 runs to 13 residues. Germline values: CDR1 SQVTM, CDR2 ANQGSEA. The CDR3 loop reads CSVADGRVDEQFF. The DNA of the CDR3 is TGCAGCGTTGCTGACGGGCGGGTCGATGAGCAGTTCTTC.

This chain uses TRBV18 with TRBJ1-5; D might be TRBD1 (5 bases). Trimming removed 3 bases at V and 5 bases at J, with 14 bases between. Germline V lookup: CDR1 KGHSH, CDR2 LQKENI. CDR3 length: 15 amino acids. CDR3 residues: CASSPDRGAHQPQHF. As DNA, the CDR3 is TGTGCCAGCTCACCCGATAGAGGGGCACATCAGCCCCAGCATTTT.

This clonotype came up once. The chain links TRBV6-1 to TRBJ2-6; 7 bases agree with TRBD1. The CDR3 is made up of 17 amino acids. From germline, CDR1 is MNHNS and CDR2 SASEGT. Trimming cost V 7 bases and J 6 bases; bases outside gene matches: 15. The CDR3 bases are TGTGCCAGCAATGAGGGCAGGGGGTCGACTGAGGCCAACGTCCTGACTTTC. It encodes CASNEGRGSTEANVLTF.

For this clonotype: Germline is not matched at one junction end, which may reflect a read error. This chain links TRBV11-2 with TRBJ2-1; tentatively, D is TRBD1 (8 bases). The CDR3 runs 16 residues. Germline V gene lookup returns CDR1 SGHAT and CDR2 FQNNGV. Written as DNA, the CDR3 is TGTGCCAGCAGCACAGGGGGGGAAAGCTCCTACAATGGGCAGTTCTTC. As protein: CASSTGGESSYNGQFF.

A note on this clonotype: A much larger clone differs by one base, so this may be a read error. V gene TRBV11-2 combines with J gene TRBJ2-7, with D hard to call. This CDR3 is built from 15 residues. Germline lookup yields CDR1 SGHAT and CDR2 FQNNGV. The DNA for the CDR3 is TGTGCCGGCAGTTCCTACCGACGGTGGTACTACGAGCAGTACTTC. Residues: CAGSSYRRWYYEQYF.

This clonotype was observed at least ten times. The chain links TRBV11-2 to TRBJ2-7; perhaps TRBD2 as D (5 bases). The germline V gene has CDR1 SGHAT and CDR2 FQNNGV. The CDR3 runs to 13 residues. V was shortened by 5 bases and J by 4 bases, with 12 bases between the two germline ends. Here the CDR3 reads CASSHGLNYEQYF. The CDR3 DNA sequence: TGTGCCAGCAGCCACGGACTCAATTACGAGCAGTACTTC.

A single count supports this clonotype. DNA of the CDR3: TGTGCCAGTAGTGGTCGGCGAGATAAGCCCCAGCATTTT. This encodes CASSGRRDKPQHF. The chain combines TRBV28 with TRBJ1-5; unclear D gene. This CDR3 has 13 residues. Germline CDR1 is MDHEN and CDR2 is SYDVKM. V lost 9 bases, J lost 8 bases, and 17 bases lay in between.

The rearrangement joins TRBV6-5 to TRBJ1-1; a weak D match, TRBD1 (5 bases). Trimming left V 9 bases short and J 7 bases short, with 18 bases between. The V gene's germline CDR1 is MNHEY and CDR2 SVGAGI. The CDR3 runs to 13 residues. CDR3 nucleotides: TGTGCCAGTTCCCCTGGGGGGGACCTTGAAGCTTTCTTT. Encoded protein: CASSPGGDLEAFF.

A remark on this clonotype: This may be a read error, as it is one base from a much larger clone. The chain carries TRBV10-2 and TRBJ2-1; 13 bases agree with TRBD2. Germline V CDR1 and CDR2: WSHSY, SAAADI. This CDR3 is built from 14 residues. CDR3 in DNA: TGCGCCACCCGACTAGCGGGAGGCTACAGTGAGCAGTTCTTC. It encodes CATRLAGGYSEQFF.

As for this clonotype: This may be a read error: a much more frequent sequence differs by one nucleotide. The chain combines TRBV4-1 with TRBJ2-1; the D gene is possibly TRBD1 (5 bases). Germline CDR1 and CDR2: MGHRA and YSYEKL. The V end was cut by 1 base, the J end by 4 bases, with 14 bases between. This CDR3 comprises 16 residues. CDR3 in DNA: TGCGCCAGCAGCCAAGGGGCGGTAGGGGATTACAATGAGCAGTTCTTC. This gives the protein CASSQGAVGDYNEQFF.

As concerns this clonotype: Germline and junction disagree at one end, which may indicate a read error. The chain recombines TRBV5-6 with TRBJ2-3, with D tentatively TRBD2 (6 bases). The CDR3 has 15 residues. Germline lookup yields CDR1 SGHDT and CDR2 YYEEEE. The CDR3 is CARSLVRGFPDTQYF. The CDR3 DNA follows: TGTGCCAGAAGCTTGGTGCGGGGATTCCCAGATACGCAGTATTTT.

The chain is built from TRBV6-6 and TRBJ2-1; 11 bases match TRBD2. Germline CDR1 MNHNY, CDR2 SVGAGI (reference sequence). The CDR3 spans 16 residues. V lost 4 bases, J lost 4 bases, and 6 bases stayed unmatched. The CDR3 DNA is TGTGCCAGCAGTTCTACTAGCGGGAGCCTGTACAATGAGCAGTTCTTC. It translates to CASSSTSGSLYNEQFF.

For this clonotype: Sequence at one end of the junction differs from germline and may be a read error. The genes are TRBV29-1 and TRBJ2-5; tentatively, D is TRBD1 (6 bases). Germline V gene lookup returns CDR1 SQVTM and CDR2 ANQGSEA. This CDR3 comprises 13 residues. CDR3 loop: CSAEVTGTLTQYF. CDR3 in DNA: TGCAGCGCTGAAGTCACAGGGACCCTCACCCAGTACTTC.

As for this clonotype: At one end, the junction sequence differs from germline, possibly due to a read error. The chain is built from TRBV6-6 and TRBJ1-5; TRBD1 agrees at 8 bases. The end of the DNA aligns better with TRBJ2-3, so the J call may be wrong. This CDR3 spans 17 amino acids. Germline assignment: CDR1 MNHNY and CDR2 SVGAGI (reference sequence). This chain's CDR3 is CASSYPRTGNSNQPQYF. The CDR3 DNA reads TGCGCCAGCAGTTACCCCCGGACAGGGAATAGCAATCAGCCCCAGTATTTT.

Notes on this clonotype: The junction differs from germline at one of its ends, possibly a read error. The chain recombines TRBV11-2 with TRBJ2-3; the D gene could be TRBD1 or TRBD2 (5 bases each). CDR3 length: 14 residues. Germline values: CDR1 SGHAT, CDR2 FQNNGV. CDR3 in amino acids: CASNLRDLTDMQYF. The CDR3 DNA reads TGTGCCAGCAACTTGAGGGACCTCACAGATATGCAGTATTTT.

In this sample, this clonotype turned up once. The chain uses TRBV7-9 and TRBJ2-1, with 8 bases aligning to TRBD1. V trimming: 1 base; J trimming: 5 bases; junction bases outside the gene matches: 19. Germline CDR1 is SEHNR and CDR2 is FQNEAQ (reference sequence). The CDR3 has 20 residues. The CDR3 nucleotides read TGTGCCAGCAGCTTAGAGGGGTTTTGGACAGGGTCAAATTTAGACAATGAGCAGTTCTTC. Translating gives CASSLEGFWTGSNLDNEQFF.

This clonotype was seen at least ten times. The chain joins TRBV6-1 to TRBJ1-2, with TRBD1 matching over 8 bases. The CDR3 runs to 14 residues. CDR1 MNHNS and CDR2 SASEGT come from the germline V gene. The V gene end was trimmed by 1 base and the J gene end by 4 bases; junction bases not matched to a gene: 2. CDR3 in DNA: TGTGCCAGCAGTGAAGAAGGGACAGGCTATGGCTACACCTTC. Translation: CASSEEGTGYGYTF.

The chain has TRBV29-1 and TRBJ2-3; possibly TRBD2 for D (5 bases). The length of the CDR3 is 15 residues. The V gene lost 3 bases and the J gene lost 0 bases, with 13 bases spanning the gap. Germline V gene sequence: CDR1 SQVTM, CDR2 ANQGSEA. The CDR3 sequence is CSVDWRSVSTDTQYF. The DNA for the CDR3 is TGCAGCGTTGACTGGAGGTCAGTCAGCACAGATACGCAGTATTTT.

The chain joins TRBV5-4 to TRBJ2-1; D gene unclear. Per germline, CDR1 SGHNT and CDR2 YYREEE (reference sequence). V was trimmed by 0 bases and J by 1 base, leaving 8 bases between them. The CDR3 sequence is 15 residues long. CDR3 sequence: CASSLDQRSYNEQFF. CDR3 nucleotides: TGTGCCAGCAGCTTGGATCAAAGGTCCTACAATGAGCAGTTCTTC.

This clonotype has a count of ten or more. The chain couples TRBV11-2 to TRBJ2-1, with D possibly being TRBD1 or TRBD2 (6 bases each). V lost 5 bases and J 6 bases, leaving 17 bases between the germline ends. This CDR3 is built from 15 residues. Germline CDR1 and CDR2: SGHAT and FQNNGV. The CDR3 DNA reads TGTGCCAGCAGCGACGACGGGGGCGCGGTCAATGAGCAGTTCTTC. Encoded protein: CASSDDGGAVNEQFF.

This chain connects TRBV11-1 to TRBJ2-1, with TRBD2 as a possible D gene (5 bases). With 10 bases removed from V and 7 bases from J, the gap between germline ends came to 29 bases. The CDR3 runs to 17 residues. Looked up from germline, CDR1 is SGHAT and CDR2 is FQDESV (reference sequence). DNA of the CDR3: TGTGCCAACAGTCAGGTCCTCGGGGTCCACGCAAGAAATGAGCAGTTCTTC. Its translation is CANSQVLGVHARNEQFF.

Note on this clonotype: One junction end disagrees with the germline gene, perhaps due to a read error. The rearrangement joins TRBV11-2 to TRBJ2-3; TRBD2 agrees at 7 bases. Germline V gives CDR1 SGHAT, CDR2 FQNNGV. The CDR3 runs 15 residues. For the CDR3, the DNA is TGTGTCAGCGGCTTACGGGAGGTTGGCACAGATACGCAGTATTTT. Translation: CVSGLREVGTDTQYF.

The V call is TRBV11-2, the J call TRBJ2-7, with D possibly matching TRBD1 (6 bases). Trimming took 9 bases from V and 9 from J, leaving 24 bases between them. Germline loops: CDR1 SGHAT, CDR2 FQNNGV. CDR3 length: 14 residues. CDR3 sequence (DNA): TGTGCCAGATCATGGTCGGACAGTCTACGAGGGCAGTACTTC. This codes for CARSWSDSLRGQYF.

With respect to this clonotype: The conserved phenylalanine or tryptophan normally closing the CDR3 is absent here, so this likely arose from a read error. CDR3 nucleotides: TGTGCCAGCACGCTAGCGGGAGGGGCAGATACGCAGTATCTT. Translation gives CASTLAGGADTQYL. V usage is TRBV12-3 or TRBV12-4 and J usage is TRBJ2-3; TRBD2 matches at 12 bases. The CDR3 spans 14 residues. The V and J ends lost 7 bases and 4 bases, in that order; junction bases with no gene match: 3.